Below are 3 T cell receptor beta chains sequenced from a single sample in a study of cytomegalovirus exposure and HLA in healthy donors. Some clones are missing from TCRdb's copy, which holds only in-frame ones; the method was immunoSEQ multiplex PCR. Of tens of thousands of clones in the sample, roughly 93% were seen once. Input material: PBMCs. These TCRs come from a woman younger than 45 in good health and CMV-seronegative.

The chain combines TRBV29-1 with TRBJ1-4; D not resolved. The germline CDR1 and CDR2 sequences are SQVTM and ANQGSEA. V dropped 4 bases and J dropped 4 bases, with 13 bases sitting between them. The CDR3 loop spans 14 amino acids. The chain's CDR3 is CSVVYRRLNEKLFF. The CDR3 DNA is TGCAGCGTTGTTTATCGGCGGCTTAATGAAAAACTGTTTTTT.

This clone was detected once. This chain links TRBV7-9 with TRBJ2-3, with D maybe TRBD2 (6 bases). This CDR3 contains 15 residues. Trimming cost V 2 bases and J 3 bases, with 12 bases left between them. The V gene's germline CDR1 is SEHNR and CDR2 FQNEAQ (reference sequence). This chain's CDR3 is CASSLRRGRTDTQYF. As DNA, the CDR3 is TGTGCCAGCAGCTTAAGGCGGGGAAGGACAGATACGCAGTATTTT.

The chain combines TRBV5-1 with TRBJ2-1; TRBD1 matches 7 bases. The CDR3 runs to 15 residues. V lost 4 bases and J lost 5; bases outside the gene matches: 9. CDR1 SGHRS and CDR2 YFSETQ come from the germline V gene. The CDR3 loop is CASSPAPGQNNEQFF. CDR3 nucleotides: TGCGCCAGCAGCCCAGCCCCGGGACAGAACAATGAGCAGTTCTTC.